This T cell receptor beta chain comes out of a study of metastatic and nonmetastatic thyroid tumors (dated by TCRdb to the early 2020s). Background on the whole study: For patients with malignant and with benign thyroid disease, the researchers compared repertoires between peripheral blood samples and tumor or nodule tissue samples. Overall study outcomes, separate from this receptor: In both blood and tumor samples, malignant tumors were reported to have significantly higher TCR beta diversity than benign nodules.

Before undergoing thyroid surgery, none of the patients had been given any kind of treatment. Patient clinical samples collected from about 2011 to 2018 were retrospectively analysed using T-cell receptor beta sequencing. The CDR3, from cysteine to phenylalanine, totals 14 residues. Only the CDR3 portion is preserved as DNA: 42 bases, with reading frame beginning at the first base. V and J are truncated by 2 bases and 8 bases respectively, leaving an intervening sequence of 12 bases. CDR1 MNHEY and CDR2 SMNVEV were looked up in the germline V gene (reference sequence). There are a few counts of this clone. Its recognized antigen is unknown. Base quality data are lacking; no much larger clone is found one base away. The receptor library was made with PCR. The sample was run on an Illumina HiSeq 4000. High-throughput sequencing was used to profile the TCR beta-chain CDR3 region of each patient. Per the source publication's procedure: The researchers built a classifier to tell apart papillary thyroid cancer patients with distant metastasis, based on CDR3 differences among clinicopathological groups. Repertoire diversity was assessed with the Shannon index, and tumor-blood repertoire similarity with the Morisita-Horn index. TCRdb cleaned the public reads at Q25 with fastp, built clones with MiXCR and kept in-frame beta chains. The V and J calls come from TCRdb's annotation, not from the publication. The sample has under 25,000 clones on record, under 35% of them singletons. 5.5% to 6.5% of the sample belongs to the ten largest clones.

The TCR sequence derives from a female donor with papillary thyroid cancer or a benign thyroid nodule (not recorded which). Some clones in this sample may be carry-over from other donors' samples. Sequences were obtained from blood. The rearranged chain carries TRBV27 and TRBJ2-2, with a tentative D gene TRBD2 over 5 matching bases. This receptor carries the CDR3 CASSLAGVGGELFF. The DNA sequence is TGTGCCAGCAGTTTAGCCGGGGTTGGAGGGGAGCTGTTTTTT.